This entry lists 22 T cell receptor beta chains sequenced from one sample in a study of metastatic and nonmetastatic thyroid tumors (dated by TCRdb to 2018 to 2021). Before undergoing thyroid surgery, none of the patients had been given any kind of treatment. Library preparation used PCR. TCRdb lists the instrument as Illumina HiSeq 4000. The raw public reads went through TCRdb reprocessing: fastp at Q25, MiXCR clone calling, in-frame beta chains kept. Present in this sample are 35,000 to 50,000 clones, roughly 4% of which were seen just once. The top ten clonotypes cover roughly a tenth of the sample. The sequenced sample consisted of blood. The source of these receptors is a female donor with papillary thyroid cancer or a benign thyroid nodule (not recorded which). Some clones in this sample may be carry-over from other donors' samples.

The rearrangement joins TRBV20-1 to TRBJ2-1; 11 bases map to TRBD2. The CDR3 is 13 residues long. The V segment lost 8 bases and the J segment 3 bases; nucleotides outside the gene matches: 3. Germline V gives CDR1 DFQATT, CDR2 SNEGSKA (reference sequence). CDR3 nucleotides: TGCAGTCCAACTAGCGGGGGCTACAATGAGCAGTTCTTC. Protein: CSPTSGGYNEQFF.

This clone is classed as medium-sized. The chain uses TRBV6-1 and TRBJ2-2; D uncertain. The germline CDR1 and CDR2 sequences are MNHNS and SASEGT. There are 14 residues in the CDR3. V was trimmed by 5 bases and J by 6 bases, leaving 13 bases between them. The CDR3 here is CASSLNQWAGELFF. CDR3 nucleotide sequence: TGTGCCAGCAGTCTTAATCAGTGGGCCGGGGAGCTGTTTTTT.

This clone was counted many times. This sequence joins TRBV19 and TRBJ2-1; 8 nucleotides agree with TRBD2. V trimming: 6 bases; J trimming: 1 base; junction bases outside the gene matches: 17. Germline CDR1 and CDR2: LNHDA and SQIVND (reference sequence). This CDR3 comprises 19 residues. CDR3 sequence: CASRQAGSGGPSSYNEQFF. CDR3 DNA: TGTGCCAGTAGGCAGGCCGGGTCGGGAGGGCCTAGTTCCTACAATGAGCAGTTCTTC. The full variable domain, rest sourced from reference TRBV19 and TRBJ2-1, is DGGITQSPKYLFRKEGQNVTLSCEQNLNHDAMYWYRQDPGQGLRLIYYSQIVNDFQKGDIAEGYSVSREKKESFPLTVTSAQKNPTAFYLCASRQAGSGGPSSYNEQFFGPGTRLTVL.

At least ten counts were recorded for this clone. Other DNA sequences in this specimen translate into the identical CDR3. The rearrangement links TRBV5-1 to TRBJ2-3; 10 bases match TRBD1. The CDR3 runs to 16 residues. J gave up 0 bases and V 0 bases, and 1 base lay outside the gene matches. Per germline, CDR1 SGHRS and CDR2 YFSETQ. CDR3 DNA sequence: TGCGCCAGCAGCTTGGGGGACAGGGGAAGCACAGATACGCAGTATTTT. Its translation: CASSLGDRGSTDTQYF.

The gene calls are TRBV27 and TRBJ2-4; D unclear. This CDR3 has 17 residues. Trimming took off 3 bases at V and 0 bases at J, with 15 bases between the two ends. CDR1 and CDR2 (germline): MNHEY, SMNVEV (reference sequence). The CDR3 region is CASSFFPLAGAKNIQYF. The CDR3 coding sequence is TGTGCCAGCAGTTTTTTCCCGCTTGCTGGAGCCAAAAACATTCAGTACTTC.

This clone was picked up many times. The V call is TRBV30, the J call TRBJ1-2, with 8 positions matching TRBD1. The germline V gene encodes CDR1 GTSNPN and CDR2 SVGIG (reference sequence). V was clipped by 0 bases and J by 4 bases; unmatched bases: 13. CDR3 size: 17 residues. The CDR3 protein is CAWSVTPGGLKGYGYTF. The CDR3 DNA is TGTGCCTGGAGTGTAACCCCAGGGGGCCTAAAAGGCTATGGCTACACCTTC.

This clone was seen at least ten times. The V and J genes are TRBV12-3 or TRBV12-4 and TRBJ1-4; D not resolved. V was clipped by 6 bases and J by 8 bases, with 13 bases between them. There are 13 residues in the CDR3. The CDR3 reads CASRNSVSEKLFF. CDR3 bases: TGTGCCAGCAGAAACAGCGTTTCCGAAAAACTGTTTTTT.

This clone was detected many times. The rearrangement links TRBV7-9 to TRBJ2-6; D is perhaps TRBD1 (6 bases). CDR3 length: 19 amino acids. V lost 5 bases and J 0 bases, leaving 20 bases between the germline ends. The germline V gene has CDR1 SEHNR and CDR2 FQNEAQ (reference sequence). The CDR3 DNA reads TGTGCCAGCAGCGACCGCACGGGACATCGCAACTCTGGGGCCAACGTCCTGACTTTC. Its protein product is CASSDRTGHRNSGANVLTF.

There are many counts of this clone. This could be a read error, since a much larger clone is one nucleotide away. This chain links TRBV20-1 with TRBJ2-5, with D tentatively TRBD2 (6 bases). The CDR3 consists of 13 residues. Trimming left V 7 bases short and J 1 base short, with 13 bases between. CDR1 is DFQATT and CDR2 is SNEGSKA in the germline V gene (reference sequence). The CDR3, as DNA: TGCAGTGTTAGCGGTAGCCCCCAAGAGACCCAGTACTTC. It encodes CSVSGSPQETQYF.

This clone appeared many times. The J gene is TRBJ2-7, the V gene TRBV14, with D unclear. Germline V gives CDR1 SGHDN, CDR2 FVKESK. The CDR3 is made up of 12 amino acids. Trimming removed 1 base from V and 13 bases from J, with 14 bases in between. The CDR3 DNA reads as TGTGCCAGCAGCCAAGGTGACGGTAGGGAATACTTC. Protein: CASSQGDGREYF.

This chain joins TRBV6-2 or TRBV6-3 and TRBJ1-1, with a tentative D call TRBD1 (6 bases). Deletions cut 6 bases from V and 1 base from J, with 18 bases between. CDR1 is MNHEY and CDR2 is SVGEGT in the germline V gene. The CDR3 is made up of 16 amino acids. The CDR3 loop reads CASSLPLGRGNTEAFF. The CDR3 bases are TGTGCCAGCAGCCTCCCCTTGGGCAGGGGGAACACTGAAGCTTTCTTT.

This clone came up many times. The chain is built from TRBV13 and TRBJ2-7; TRBD1 might be the D (5 bases). The CDR3 sequence is 15 residues long. Trimming took 5 bases from V and 5 from J, leaving 19 bases between them. Germline CDR1 and CDR2: PRHDT and FYEKMQ (reference sequence). The CDR3, as DNA: TGTGCCAGCAGCGGCTCCCGTCAAGGGGCTCACGAGCAGTACTTC. This encodes CASSGSRQGAHEQYF.

This clone showed up just a few times. This chain connects TRBV28 to TRBJ1-2, with D perhaps TRBD1 (6 bases). Germline CDR1 MDHEN, CDR2 SYDVKM. The CDR3 is 13 amino acids. The V end was cut by 10 bases, the J end by 4 bases, with 16 bases between. CDR3 region: CAISRGGVYGYTF. In DNA form, the CDR3 reads TGTGCCATATCCAGGGGAGGCGTCTATGGCTACACCTTC.

This clone came up a few times. The same CDR3 arises from other DNA sequences in this sample as well. The chain links TRBV14 to TRBJ1-1, with D uncertain. Looked up from germline, CDR1 is SGHDN and CDR2 is FVKESK. The CDR3 is 17 amino acids. V was trimmed by 0 bases and J by 4 bases, leaving 18 bases between them. The CDR3, as DNA: TGTGCCAGCAGCCAAGATAGAGTAGGAGGTGGCTTCACTGAAGCTTTCTTT. It specifies CASSQDRVGGGFTEAFF.

This clone was recorded many times. The chain has TRBV19 and TRBJ2-7, with D maybe TRBD1 (6 bases). V was trimmed by 6 bases and J by 6 bases, leaving 15 bases between them. Germline CDR1 and CDR2: LNHDA and SQIVND (reference sequence). This CDR3 contains 13 residues. The DNA for the CDR3 is TGTGCCAGTAGCCCCCAGGGGCTAGTCGAGCAGTACTTC. This gives the protein CASSPQGLVEQYF.

This clone has a handful of counts. CDR3 sequence (DNA): TGTGCCAGCTCCTACGAGAGCACTGAAGCTTTCTTT. It specifies CASSYESTEAFF. This rearrangement joins TRBV2 to TRBJ1-1; D gene ambiguous. V was clipped by 8 bases and J by 4 bases, with 11 bases between them. The CDR3 covers 12 residues. Germline V gene lookup returns CDR1 SNHLY and CDR2 FYNNEI.

Many counts were recorded for this clone. The chain employs TRBV19 and TRBJ2-7; tentatively, D is TRBD2 (6 bases). From germline, CDR1 is LNHDA and CDR2 SQIVND (reference sequence). This CDR3 has 14 residues. Trimming took 4 bases from V and 2 from J, leaving 12 bases between them. The CDR3 region is CASSTRDLTYEQYF. DNA of the CDR3: TGTGCCAGTAGTACCCGGGACTTAACCTACGAGCAGTACTTC.

The chain employs TRBV5-6 and TRBJ2-1; 11 nucleotides match TRBD2. The germline V gene encodes CDR1 SGHDT and CDR2 YYEEEE. Trimming took 1 base from V and 4 from J; bases not matched to a gene: 7. The CDR3 covers 17 residues. The CDR3 protein is CASSLRASGRLYNEQFF. In DNA form, the CDR3 reads TGTGCCAGCAGCTTGAGGGCTAGCGGGAGGTTGTACAATGAGCAGTTCTTC.

This clone was seen more than once but under ten times. The chain has TRBV24-1 and TRBJ2-6; D possibly uses TRBD1 or TRBD2 (5 bases each). V was clipped by 3 bases and J by 0 bases, with 11 bases between them. Germline loops: CDR1 KGHDR, CDR2 SFDVKD. This CDR3 region has 17 residues. The CDR3 DNA follows: TGTGCCACCAGTGATGGGACGGGCCTCTCTGGGGCCAACGTCCTGACTTTC. Its protein product is CATSDGTGLSGANVLTF.

This clone has a count of ten or more. This chain uses TRBV27 with TRBJ2-2; possibly TRBD1 for D (5 bases). The V gene lost 3 bases and the J gene lost 3 bases, with 5 bases spanning the gap. CDR1 MNHEY and CDR2 SMNVEV come from the germline V gene (reference sequence). The CDR3 extends over 13 amino acids. The CDR3 region has the DNA TGTGCCAGCAGTTTGACAGACACCGGGGAGCTGTTTTTT. As protein: CASSLTDTGELFF.

This clone was counted at least ten times. The J gene is TRBJ2-7, the V gene TRBV12-3 or TRBV12-4; 9 bases line up with TRBD2. The CDR3 sequence is 14 residues long. V lost 7 bases and J lost 2; bases outside the gene matches: 6. The CDR3 coding sequence is TGTGCCAGCAACGAGGCGGGAGGGCCCTACGAGCAGTACTTC. Protein product: CASNEAGGPYEQYF.

This clone came up many times. The V and J genes are TRBV5-1 and TRBJ2-7; 8 nucleotides match TRBD2. Trimming removed 1 base from V and 3 bases from J; junction bases left unmatched: 18. The CDR3 is 19 amino acids. Per the germline V gene, CDR1 is SGHRS and CDR2 is YFSETQ. The CDR3 spells CASSLSADRLVAGIYEQYF. CDR3 DNA: TGCGCCAGCAGCTTGTCTGCGGACCGGTTGGTAGCGGGAATCTACGAGCAGTACTTC.